Reported below is one TCR beta chain. This sample was taken from a study of blood T cell repertoires in COVID-19. On the study more broadly: From the United States, Italy and Spain came samples of acute and convalescent COVID-19.

Per the original methods: Nucleated cell number was recorded as an estimate derived from reference gene primer amplification. The method was immunoSEQ multiplex PCR; TCRdb's version includes in-frame clones alone and lacks a portion of them. The V and J calls and clone size come from that table; D and trimming were worked out from the DNA. The repertoire consists of some 69,000 clones, with about 90% occurring once and the leading ten covering approximately 0.56%. The CDR3 has 12 residues. Trimming at V came to 8 bases and at J to 7 bases, leaving 8 bases not matched to a gene. The germline V gene encodes CDR1 LNHDA and CDR2 SQIVND (reference sequence).

The chain is built from TRBV19 and TRBJ2-7; TRBD2 agrees at 7 bases. The source is a man aged 50 to 59 with COVID-19, enrolled during active disease. Material for sequencing was peripheral blood. In DNA form, the CDR3 reads TGTGCCAGTGCCTTAGGGGAGGGGGAGCAGTACTTC. It translates to CASALGEGEQYF.